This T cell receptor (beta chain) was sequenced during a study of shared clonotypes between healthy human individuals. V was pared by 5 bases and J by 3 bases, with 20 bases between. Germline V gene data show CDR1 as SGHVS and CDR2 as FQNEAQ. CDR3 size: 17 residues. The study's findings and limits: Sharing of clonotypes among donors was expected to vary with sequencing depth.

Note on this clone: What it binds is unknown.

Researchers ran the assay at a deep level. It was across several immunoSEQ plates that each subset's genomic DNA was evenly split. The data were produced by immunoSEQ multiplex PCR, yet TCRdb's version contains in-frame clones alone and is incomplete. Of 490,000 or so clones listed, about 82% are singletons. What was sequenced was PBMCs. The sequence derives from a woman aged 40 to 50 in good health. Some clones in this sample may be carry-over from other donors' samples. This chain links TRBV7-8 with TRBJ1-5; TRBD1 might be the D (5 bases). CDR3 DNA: TGTGCCAGCAGCAAGAGGCCAACGGGGGTTGCCAATCAGCCCCAGCATTTT. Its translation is CASSKRPTGVANQPQHF. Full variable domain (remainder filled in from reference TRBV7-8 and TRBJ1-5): GAGVSQSPRYKVAKRGQDVALRCDPISGHVSLFWYQQALGQGPEFLTYFQNEAQLDKSGLPSDRFFAERPEGSVSTLKIQRTQQEDSAVYLCASSKRPTGVANQPQHFGDGTRLSIL.